This TCR beta chain was identified during a study of cytomegalovirus exposure and HLA in healthy donors. Study-wide results and limits: Cytomegalovirus-associated status was assigned to fewer than 200 TCR beta chains.

The PCR was carried out with 60 Vbeta primers and 13 Jbeta primers. Sequencing was performed with immunoSEQ multiplex PCR; in TCRdb, only in-frame clones are kept and a portion is missing. This sample has approximately 76,000 clones; 73% occur once, and the top ten carry around 15%. Trimming cost V 4 bases and J 4 bases, with 13 bases left between them. The CDR3 has 14 residues. CDR1 is LGHNA and CDR2 is YNFKEQ in the germline V gene. This clone was found once. Its matching antigen is unknown. This chain joins TRBV4-2 and TRBJ1-1; maybe TRBD1 (6 bases). The clonotype comes from a woman in her thirties or forties in good health and CMV-seropositive. Sequencing input: PBMCs. CDR3 nucleotides: TGTGCCAGCAGCCCGGCGAGGGGGGGCACTGAAGCTTTCTTT. Protein sequence: CASSPARGGTEAFF.